This record looks at one TCR beta chain sequence and its context. This clone was seen a single time. The target of this receptor is not known. Per-base quality was not reported, and no clone a single base away is much larger than it. TCRbeta CDR3 regions were amplified from genomic DNA using the immunoSEQ Assay, a bias-controlled multiplex PCR. As for the authors' bioinformatics: Within the assay, amplification of reference gene primers was used to estimate how many nucleated cells each sample contained. To quantify the absolute abundance of each unique TCRbeta CDR3 rearrangement, sequence reads were collapsed and filtered. For each sample, productive Simpson clonality was calculated by taking the square root of Simpson's diversity index across productive rearrangements. TCRdb obtained this table from immuneACCESS and retained in-frame rearrangements with V and J assigned. These tables miss some clones; where compared with another copy, unresolved V genes account for less than half of the shortfall, and the remainder is unexplained. For V, J and clone size, that table is used; D and trimming come from the DNA. This sample lists hundreds of thousands of clones; over 80% were detected once. The ten biggest clones cover roughly 6.3% of the sample.

In Seattle, one collaborating source enrolled patients while the infection was active and tracked those patients longitudinally over the course of disease. Whole blood was collected in K2EDTA tubes by collaborating institutions according to the institutions' own protocols. Collaborator samples were shipped for TCRbeta analysis as frozen whole blood, isolated PBMCs, or DNA extracted from either sample type. Compared with germline, V lacks 6 bases and J lacks 6 bases; bases without a gene match: 7. As encoded in the germline V gene, CDR1 is MNHEY while CDR2 is SVGAGI. From the cysteine through the phenylalanine, the CDR3 covers 15 amino acids. Left in the record is the CDR3 DNA by itself, 45 bases read in frame from the first base. The data belong to a study of blood T cell repertoires in COVID-19 (dated by TCRdb to about 2020). Turning to the overall study: Samples from collaborators originated in the United States, Italy and Spain and spanned both the acute and convalescent phases of COVID-19. The repertoires were made available in a free public database intended to serve as a resource for research on the immune response to SARS-CoV-2. The prospective study material was composed of cDNA or gDNA derived from T cells, B-cell-depleted T cells, or PBMCs. The samples were drawn from the first 160 participants of the ongoing ImmuneRACE study and from 1,254 subjects provided by 6 global collaborators. Where HLA class I and class II types were available, the types were taken from metadata supplied by the sample provider, not from assay-based typing. A de-identified subject ID, COVID-19 status, age in years and sex were almost always included in the sample metadata. Subjects who had been exposed to COVID-19, were actively infected with it, or had recovered from it provided the deeply sampled blood TCRbeta repertoires that made up the dataset.

Broader findings and caveats from the paper: Clinical and demographic metadata were provided uncurated, with the amount varying by source and participant.

The receptor chain draws on TRBV6-5 and TRBJ2-3, with 12 junctional bases fitting TRBD1. The sequencing input was peripheral blood. The sequence was collected from a woman aged 45-60 years with COVID-19, enrolled during active disease. The CDR3 here reads CASSGTGGSGDTQYF. The bases read TGTGCCAGCAGCGGGACAGGGGGCTCAGGCGATACGCAGTATTTT.